Listed below are T cell receptor beta chains from one sample, sequenced in a study of spatial heterogeneity in lung cancer. TCRdb passed the 5' RACE reads through MiXCR, listing each CDR3 protein once. The sample includes around 110,000 distinct CDR3 sequences, 9.5% to 15% of them seen just once. The sample was PBMCs, taken at follow-up. The receptors stem from a male donor with early-stage non-small cell lung cancer. Both conserved end residues are part of each CDR3. Fields, in order: J gene, clone size, D gene, V gene, CDR3 DNA, CDR3 protein. D genes are given only for firm matches. Expanded clones get a size class; other rows say once, few or many, or leave the size out.

>TRBJ2-5|many|TRBD1|TRBV3-1
TGTGCCAGCAGCCCCCTACGCCCGGGACAGGGGTCAGAGACCCAGTACTTC
CASSPLRPGQGSETQYF
>TRBJ2-7|many|TRBD2|TRBV4-2
TGTGCCAGCAGCCAAGATTACGGGGGGGCGGGCGAGCAGTACTTC
CASSQDYGGAGEQYF
>TRBJ2-5|few|-|TRBV7-2
TGTGCCAGCAGCTTACTTGCCGCGGGGATGGAGACCCAGTACTTC
CASSLLAAGMETQYF
>TRBJ2-1|many|TRBD2|TRBV7-9
TGTGCCAGCAGCTCACCGGGACTAGGATACAATGAGCAGTTCTTC
CASSSPGLGYNEQFF
>TRBJ1-1|-|-|TRBV6-6
TGTGCCAGCAGTTACTCCCGGGGGAATGAAGCTTTCTTT
CASSYSRGNEAFF
>TRBJ1-4|few|-|TRBV5-1
TGCGCCAGCAGCTCGGGACCTACGGAGGAAAAACTGTTTTTT
CASSSGPTEEKLFF
>TRBJ2-3|few|-|TRBV7-2
TGTGCCAGCAGCCCCCGACGGGGGGCCAGCACAGATACGCAGTATTTT
CASSPRRGASTDTQYF
>TRBJ2-5|-|-|TRBV15
TGTGCCACCAGCAGAGATCGGCAGAAAGAGACCCAGTACTTC
CATSRDRQKETQYF
>TRBJ1-1|few|TRBD1|TRBV2
TGTGCCAGCTCACAGGGGAGGGGTGAAGCTTTCTTT
CASSQGRGEAFF
>TRBJ1-1|-|-|TRBV4-2
TGTGCCAGCAGCCCCTCGGGCCGTATTTCTGAAGCTTTCTTT
CASSPSGRISEAFF
>TRBJ2-1|many|-|TRBV7-9
TGTGCCAGCAGCCCCAAAGGAGGGGACAAAACTTACAATGAGCAGTTCTTC
CASSPKGGDKTYNEQFF
>TRBJ2-3|-|-|TRBV27
TGTGCCAGCAGTTTATCAAACATAGCCAGCACAGATACGCAGTATTTT
CASSLSNIASTDTQYF
>TRBJ1-1|many|-|TRBV6-2/TRBV6-3
TGTGCCAGCAGTCCCGGACGGGGGGACGCTTTCTTT
CASSPGRGDAFF
>TRBJ2-7|many|TRBD1|TRBV7-7
TGTGCTAGCAGCTTCGACAGGGGAAGTTCCGAGCAGTACTTC
CASSFDRGSSEQYF
>TRBJ2-4|few|TRBD2|TRBV18
TGTGCCAGCTCACCTAACCGGGGAGGGATGGACATTCAGTACTTC
CASSPNRGGMDIQYF
>TRBJ2-2|-|-|TRBV24-1
TGTGCCACCAGTGATTTGCCGTATGGGGGGCTGTTTTTT
CATSDLPYGGLFF
>TRBJ1-6|-|-|TRBV2
TGTGCCAGCAGATACTTAGACAATTCACCCCTCCACTTT
CASRYLDNSPLHF
>TRBJ1-1|many|-|TRBV7-2
TGTGCCAGCAGCTTAATGGTGGACACTGAAGCTTTCTTT
CASSLMVDTEAFF
>TRBJ1-1|-|-|TRBV7-2
TGTGCCAGCAGCGCTCTATTTCGGAACACTGAAGCTTTCTTT
CASSALFRNTEAFF
>TRBJ2-1|many|-|TRBV7-2
TGTGCCAGCAGCACCTCCTACAATGAGCAGTTCTTC
CASSTSYNEQFF
>TRBJ2-7|many|-|TRBV4-1
TGCGCCAGCAGCCAAGAAGGCAACGAGCAGTACTTC
CASSQEGNEQYF
>TRBJ1-5|few|-|TRBV18
TGTGCCAGCTCAATCACAGGGACAAGCAATCAGCCCCAGCATTTT
CASSITGTSNQPQHF
>TRBJ2-5|-|-|TRBV18
TGTGCCAGCTCACCTCTGGGAGAAGAGACCCAGTACTTC
CASSPLGEETQYF
>TRBJ1-1|-|-|TRBV12-3/TRBV12-4
TGTGCCAGCAGTGCAGGGGTTTTAACTGAAGCTTTCTTT
CASSAGVLTEAFF
>TRBJ1-1|-|-|TRBV5-1
TGCGCCAGCAGCTTGGGGGATAATGTGGGTAGGGTTAAAGCTTTCTTT
CASSLGDNVGRVKAFF
>TRBJ2-7|-|-|TRBV29-1
TGCAGCGTTGTAGTCCAGACAAGCTACGAGCAGTACTTC
CSVVVQTSYEQYF
>TRBJ2-5|few|TRBD2|TRBV4-2
TGTGCCAGCAGGAGTAGCGGGGACAACCAAGAGACCCAGTACTTC
CASRSSGDNQETQYF
>TRBJ1-5|once|-|TRBV5-4
TGTGCCAGCAGCTTGGGAGGAGTAAGCAATCAGCCCCAGCATTTT
CASSLGGVSNQPQHF
>TRBJ1-2|few|TRBD1|TRBV5-1
TGCGCCAGCAGCGCACCGGGACAGGGGGCTCGAGGCTACACCTTC
CASSAPGQGARGYTF
>TRBJ2-7|many|-|TRBV5-1
TGCGCCAGCAGCTCTAGGTCTTCCTACGAGCAGTACTTC
CASSSRSSYEQYF
>TRBJ1-5|few|TRBD1|TRBV2
TGTGCCAGCAGTGAGACAGGGGGCCGTCAGCCCCAGCATTTT
CASSETGGRQPQHF
>TRBJ1-1|-|-|TRBV2
TGTGCCAGCAGCGGGGGGGAGATGAACACTGAAGCTTTCTTT
CASSGGEMNTEAFF
>TRBJ1-4|many|-|TRBV4-1
TGCGCCAGCAGCCTAACAGGAGGAATTGGGAAAAGTGAAAAACTGTTTTTT
CASSLTGGIGKSEKLFF
>TRBJ2-7|many|TRBD2|TRBV28
TGTGCCAGCAGTACCCCGCCAGGGAGGGGCGAGCAGTACTTC
CASSTPPGRGEQYF
>TRBJ1-6|few|-|TRBV18
TGTGCCAGCTCAGCGCAACAGGGAAGGACGCTTAATTCACCCCTCCACTTT
CASSAQQGRTLNSPLHF
>TRBJ1-6|many|-|TRBV7-6
TGTGCCAGCAGCTTAGGCCAGGGTACGGCACCCCTCCACTTT
CASSLGQGTAPLHF
>TRBJ2-2|-|TRBD1|TRBV7-3
TGTGCCAGCAGCCAGGCGGGCAGGGGGCAGGTTAGCACCGGGGAGCTGTTTTTT
CASSQAGRGQVSTGELFF
>TRBJ1-2|few|TRBD1|TRBV28
TGTGCCATCTATATACAGGGGAACTATGGCTACACCTTC
CAIYIQGNYGYTF
>TRBJ2-7|few|-|TRBV5-1
TGCGCCAGCAAATCGGGAAACGAGCAGTACTTC
CASKSGNEQYF
>TRBJ2-2|few|-|TRBV5-1
TGCGCCAGCAGCCCCGACGGGGCCCCCGGGGAGCTGTTTTTT
CASSPDGAPGELFF
>TRBJ1-2|-|TRBD1|TRBV12-3/TRBV12-4
TGTGCCAGCAGTCACAGGGGGCTGGACTATGGCTACACCTTC
CASSHRGLDYGYTF
>TRBJ2-3|few|-|TRBV24-1
TGTGCCACCAGTGATTTGGCAGATACGCAGTATTTT
CATSDLADTQYF
>TRBJ1-4|many|-|TRBV4-3
TGCGCCAGCAGCCCCGGGCGGGGGGCGCGGAATGAAAAACTGTTTTTT
CASSPGRGARNEKLFF
>TRBJ2-3|many|-|TRBV20-1
TGCAGTGCTAGATATGGGGGGAGCACAGATACGCAGTATTTT
CSARYGGSTDTQYF
>TRBJ2-2|few|-|TRBV4-2
TGTGCCAGCAGCCAAGAGCCGCGGGGGCACACCGGGGAGCTGTTTTTT
CASSQEPRGHTGELFF
>TRBJ1-1|few|-|TRBV29-1
TGCAGCGTTCGATGGAGCTCGAACACTGAAGCTTTCTTT
CSVRWSSNTEAFF
>TRBJ1-1|many|TRBD1|TRBV6-5
TGTGCCAGCAGTCCAGGGGGCTCGGGCGCTGAAGCTTTCTTT
CASSPGGSGAEAFF
>TRBJ2-7|few|-|TRBV21-1
TGTGCCAGCAGCGATCCGGGACAGGAGTACGAGCAGTACTTC
CASSDPGQEYEQYF
>TRBJ1-2|many|-|TRBV28
TGTGCCAGCAGTGACGTAAACTATGGCTACACCTTC
CASSDVNYGYTF
>TRBJ1-5|-|TRBD1|TRBV30
TGTGCCTGGAGGACTCCGGACAGGGGGCCGCCTAGCAATCAGCCCCAGCATTTT
CAWRTPDRGPPSNQPQHF
>TRBJ2-5|-|-|TRBV11-3
TGTGCCAGCAGCTTGGGCAGGGGAAAACAAGAGACCCAGTACTTC
CASSLGRGKQETQYF
>TRBJ2-3|few|TRBD2|TRBV9
TGTGCCAGCACCCTTAGCGGGGCGGAGGTTGATACGCAGTATTTT
CASTLSGAEVDTQYF
>TRBJ2-3|few|-|TRBV9
TGTGCCAGCAGCGGAGGGGGAATCACAGATACGCAGTATTTT
CASSGGGITDTQYF
>TRBJ2-1|-|TRBD1|TRBV19
TGTGCCAGTAGCGGGACAGGGGGTTACAATGAGCAGTTCTTC
CASSGTGGYNEQFF
>TRBJ1-4|many|TRBD1|TRBV27
TGTGCCAGCAGCAAGACAGGGCCCAGGGAAAAACTGTTTTTT
CASSKTGPREKLFF
>TRBJ2-6|many|TRBD1|TRBV7-9
TGTGCCAGCAGCGAGGGACAGGGAAAGGCCAACGTCCTGACTTTC
CASSEGQGKANVLTF
>TRBJ2-5|-|-|TRBV18
TGTGCCAGCTCACGAAACCGGGGCCAAGAGACCCAGTACTTC
CASSRNRGQETQYF
>TRBJ2-4|few|-|TRBV5-5
TGTGCCAGCAGCCCCAGTTTAGCCAAAAACATTCAGTACTTC
CASSPSLAKNIQYF
>TRBJ2-7|many|TRBD1|TRBV20-1
TGCAGTGCTACGGGACAGGGTACCTACGAGCAGTACTTC
CSATGQGTYEQYF